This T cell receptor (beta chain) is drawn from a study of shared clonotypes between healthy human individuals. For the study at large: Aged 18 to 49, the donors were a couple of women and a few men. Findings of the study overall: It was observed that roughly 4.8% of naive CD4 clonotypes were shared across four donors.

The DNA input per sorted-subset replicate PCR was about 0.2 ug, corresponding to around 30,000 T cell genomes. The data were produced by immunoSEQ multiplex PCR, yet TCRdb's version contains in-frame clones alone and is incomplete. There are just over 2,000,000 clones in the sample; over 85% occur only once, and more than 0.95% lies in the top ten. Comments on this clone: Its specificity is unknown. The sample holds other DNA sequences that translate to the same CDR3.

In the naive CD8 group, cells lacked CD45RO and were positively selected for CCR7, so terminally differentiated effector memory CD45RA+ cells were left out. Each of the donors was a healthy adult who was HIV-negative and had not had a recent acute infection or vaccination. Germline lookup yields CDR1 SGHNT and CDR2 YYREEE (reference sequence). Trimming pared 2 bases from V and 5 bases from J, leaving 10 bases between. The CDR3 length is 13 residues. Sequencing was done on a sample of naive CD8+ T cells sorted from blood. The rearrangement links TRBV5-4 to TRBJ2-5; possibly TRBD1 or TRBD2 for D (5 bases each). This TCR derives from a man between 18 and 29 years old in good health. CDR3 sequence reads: CASSFGTPETQYF. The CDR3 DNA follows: TGTGCCAGCAGCTTTGGGACGCCGGAGACCCAGTACTTC.